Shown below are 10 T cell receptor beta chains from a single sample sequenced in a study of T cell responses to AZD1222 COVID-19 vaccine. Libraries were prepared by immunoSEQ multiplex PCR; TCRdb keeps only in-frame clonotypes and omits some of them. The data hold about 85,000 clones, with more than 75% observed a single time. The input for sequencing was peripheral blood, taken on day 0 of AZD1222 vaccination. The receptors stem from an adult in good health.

The CDR3 loop is CASSSDTGLNTEAFF. CDR3 DNA sequence: TGTGCCAGCAGCTCAGATACAGGGTTGAACACTGAAGCTTTCTTT. V and J are TRBV5-6 and TRBJ1-1, with a tentative D call TRBD1 (6 bases). The V end was cut by 3 bases, the J end by 0 bases, with 12 bases between. This CDR3 region has 15 residues. CDR1 and CDR2 (germline): SGHDT, YYEEEE.

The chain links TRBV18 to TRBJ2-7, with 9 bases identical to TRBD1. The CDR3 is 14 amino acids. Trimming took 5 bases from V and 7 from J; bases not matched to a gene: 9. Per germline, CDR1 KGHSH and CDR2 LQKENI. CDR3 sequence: CASSAGQGTREQYF. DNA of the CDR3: TGTGCCAGCTCAGCAGGACAGGGGACTCGTGAGCAGTACTTC.

The CDR3 loop reads CSVEETGNAYEQYF. The CDR3 DNA follows: TGCAGCGTTGAGGAGACAGGGAACGCCTACGAGCAGTACTTC. The chain combines TRBV29-1 with TRBJ2-7; 7 positions agree with TRBD1. The CDR3 is 14 amino acids. V lost 3 bases to trimming and J lost 2 bases; unmatched junction nucleotides: 7. CDR1 and CDR2 from the germline V gene are SQVTM and ANQGSEA.

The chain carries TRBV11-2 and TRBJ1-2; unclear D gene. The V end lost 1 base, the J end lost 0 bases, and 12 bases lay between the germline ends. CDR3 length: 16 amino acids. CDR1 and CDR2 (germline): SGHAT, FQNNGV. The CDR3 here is CASSLVGGLTNYGYTF. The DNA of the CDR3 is TGTGCCAGCAGCTTAGTGGGAGGACTGACTAACTATGGCTACACCTTC.

The CDR3 loop reads CASSLALAGGGGELFF. CDR3 nucleotide sequence: TGTGCCAGCAGCTTAGCACTAGCGGGCGGTGGCGGGGAGCTGTTTTTT. V and J are TRBV11-2 and TRBJ2-2, with 9 bases lining up with TRBD2. Germline V CDR1 and CDR2: SGHAT, FQNNGV. This CDR3 spans 16 amino acids. The V and J ends lost 1 base and 7 bases, in that order; junction bases with no gene match: 7.

CDR3 in amino acids: CASSAPGGLAQETQYF. Written as DNA, the CDR3 is TGTGCCAGCAGCGCCCCGGGGGGACTAGCACAAGAGACCCAGTACTTC. V gene TRBV9 combines with J gene TRBJ2-5; 9 bases fit TRBD2. V dropped 3 bases and J dropped 2; count of bases not matched to a gene: 8. Germline V gene sequence: CDR1 SGDLS, CDR2 YYNGEE. The CDR3 is made up of 16 amino acids.

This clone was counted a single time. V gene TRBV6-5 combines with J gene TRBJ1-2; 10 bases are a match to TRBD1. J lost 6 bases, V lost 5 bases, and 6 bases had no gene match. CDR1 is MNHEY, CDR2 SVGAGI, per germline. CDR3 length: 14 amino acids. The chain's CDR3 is CASSPTGTGDGYTF. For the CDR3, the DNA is TGTGCCAGCAGTCCGACCGGGACAGGGGATGGCTACACCTTC.

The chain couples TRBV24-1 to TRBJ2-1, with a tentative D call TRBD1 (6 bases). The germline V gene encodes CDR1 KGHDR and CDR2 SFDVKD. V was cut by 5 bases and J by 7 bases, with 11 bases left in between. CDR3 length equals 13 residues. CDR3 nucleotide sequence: TGTGCCACCAGTGGAACAGGGAAAAATGAGCAGTTCTTC. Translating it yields CATSGTGKNEQFF.

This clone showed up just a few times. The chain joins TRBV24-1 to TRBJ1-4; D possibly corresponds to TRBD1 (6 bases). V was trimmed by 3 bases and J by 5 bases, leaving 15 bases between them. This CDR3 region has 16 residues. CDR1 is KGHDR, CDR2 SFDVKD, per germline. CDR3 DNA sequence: TGTGCCACCAGTGATCCAGCGGCAGGGGAAAATGAAAAACTGTTTTTT. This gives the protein CATSDPAAGENEKLFF.

CDR3 sequence (DNA): TGTGCCACGGGACAGCTCTATGGCTACACCTTC. Translated, it gives CATGQLYGYTF. This sequence joins TRBV24-1 and TRBJ1-2, with 7 positions matching TRBD1. Germline CDR1 and CDR2: KGHDR and SFDVKD. This CDR3 comprises 11 residues. The J segment lost 4 bases and the V segment lost 10 bases, leaving 2 bases of the junction unmatched.